These T cell receptor beta chains were read from a single sample in a study of Tregs in tolerant kidney transplant recipients. Using immunoSEQ multiplex PCR, the repertoire was profiled, and TCRdb retains in-frame clones only, with some absent. Among 110,000 or so clones listed, 92% were seen once. The sample comprised CD4+ T cells from blood. These receptors all come from a human donor in good health. CDR3s leave out the opening cysteine and the closing phenylalanine or tryptophan.

ASGFYNSGANVLT	TRBV12-5	TRBJ2-6	13
ASSPNRGAGEQY	TRBV21-1	TRBJ2-7	12
ASIMDRNNEKLF	TRBV2	TRBJ1-4	12
ASSQTTGTVRFSNQPQH	TRBV4-1	TRBJ1-5	17
ASSQNLGGTEAF	TRBV14	TRBJ1-1	12
ASSYQPDRGNQPQH	TRBV6-5	TRBJ1-5	14
AWSVQGIRGEQF	TRBV30	TRBJ2-1	12
ASSLAFSTGNQPQH	TRBV7-2	TRBJ1-5	14
ASSANQGLSNQPQH	TRBV6-6	TRBJ1-5	14
ASSLVGGTATNEKLF	TRBV5-6	TRBJ1-4	15
ASSQVGLATNIQY	TRBV4-1	TRBJ2-4	13